What follows are 28 T cell receptor beta chains derived from one specimen sequenced in a study of cytotoxic CD8 clonotypes in ibrutinib-treated CLL. Sequencing was performed with immunoSEQ multiplex PCR; in TCRdb, only in-frame clones are kept and a portion is missing. The table lists about 68,000 clones, around 81% of them singletons. The starting material was PBMCs, obtained at disease progression, from a patient treated with ibrutinib. Every receptor here comes from a human donor with chronic lymphocytic leukemia.

This sequence joins TRBV7-9 and TRBJ2-4, with D perhaps assigned TRBD1 or TRBD2 (6 bases each). Germline V gene data show CDR1 as SEHNR and CDR2 as FQNEAQ (reference sequence). The CDR3 covers 18 residues. The V end lost 4 bases, the J end lost 0 bases, and 19 bases lay between the germline ends. CDR3 protein: CASSWGAELLLAKNIQYF. CDR3 DNA sequence: TGTGCCAGCAGCTGGGGGGCAGAACTACTCTTAGCCAAAAACATTCAGTACTTC.

V is TRBV9 and J is TRBJ1-2; maybe TRBD1 (5 bases). CDR1 is SGDLS and CDR2 is YYNGEE in the germline V gene. This CDR3 comprises 13 residues. The V end was cut by 2 bases, the J end by 8 bases, with 13 bases between. The CDR3 nucleotides are TGTGCCAGCAGCGTGGAAACAGGCCGGGGCTACACCTTC. Amino acid sequence: CASSVETGRGYTF.

By share, this clone counts as medium-sized. V usage is TRBV7-3 and J usage is TRBJ1-2; 9 nucleotides match TRBD1. CDR1 is SGHTA and CDR2 is FQGTGA in the germline V gene. This CDR3 has 14 residues. V was pared by 5 bases and J by 3 bases, with 4 bases of the junction left unmatched. CDR3 DNA: TGTGCCAGCAGCCCCACAGGGGGCCACTATGGCTACACCTTC. Protein product: CASSPTGGHYGYTF. The whole variable domain, remainder taken from reference TRBV7-3 and TRBJ1-2, is GAGVSQTPSNKVTEKGKYVELRCDPISGHTALYWYRQSLGQGPEFLIYFQGTGAADDSGLPNDRFFAVRPEGSVSTLKIQRTERGDSAVYLCASSPTGGHYGYTFGSGTRLTVV.

The V gene is TRBV29-1, the J gene TRBJ1-2; 9 bases are a match to TRBD1. The CDR3 extends over 15 amino acids. CDR1 SQVTM and CDR2 ANQGSEA come from the germline V gene. The J segment lost 5 bases and the V segment lost 3 bases, leaving 10 bases of the junction unmatched. As DNA, the CDR3 is TGCAGCGTTGACATGGACAGGGGCCTGGGGTATGGCTACACCTTC. Translating it yields CSVDMDRGLGYGYTF.

The chain couples TRBV5-1 to TRBJ1-2; unclear D gene. Trimming removed 5 bases at V and 3 bases at J, with 14 bases between. This CDR3 is 14 amino acids long. Looked up from germline, CDR1 is SGHRS and CDR2 is YFSETQ. CDR3 nucleotide sequence: TGCGCCAGCAGTATAGGGATTGGGGACTATGGCTACACCTTC. Translated: CASSIGIGDYGYTF.

This chain uses TRBV25-1 with TRBJ2-2; D ambiguous. This CDR3 is built from 15 residues. Germline assignment: CDR1 MGHDK and CDR2 SYGVNS. The V end was cut by 3 bases, the J end by 4 bases, with 12 bases between. CDR3 DNA sequence: TGTGCCAGCAGTGACACCAACCATCTCACCGGGGAGCTGTTTTTT. This translates into CASSDTNHLTGELFF.

The chain joins TRBV30 to TRBJ1-2, with D possibly being TRBD1 (6 bases). V gave up 7 bases and J gave up 8 bases, with 17 bases separating them. CDR3 size: 12 residues. Per the germline V gene, CDR1 is GTSNPN and CDR2 is SVGIG (reference sequence). The DNA for the CDR3 is TGTGCCTTGGAGGCAGGGGAGGAAGGCTACACCTTC. It encodes CALEAGEEGYTF.

The chain uses TRBV6-5 and TRBJ1-3, with TRBD1 matching 7 bases. Germline CDR1 MNHEY, CDR2 SVGAGI. The junction had 0 bases not matched to a gene; V was cut back by 4 bases and J by 0 bases. The CDR3 contains 14 residues. CDR3 DNA: TGTGCCAGCAGTTGGACAGGCTCTGGAAACACCATATATTTT. This codes for CASSWTGSGNTIYF.

V gene TRBV15 combines with J gene TRBJ1-3; possible D gene TRBD1, 6 bases. Germline-derived CDR1 and CDR2 are LNHNV and YYDKDF (reference sequence). CDR3 length: 14 amino acids. Trimming removed 1 base from V and 4 bases from J, with 8 bases in between. CDR3 coding DNA: TGTGCCACCAGCAGAGGGGGGCTCGGAAACACCATATATTTT. Its translation is CATSRGGLGNTIYF.

Here the CDR3 reads CASREGLAGGGDTQYF. In DNA, the CDR3 is TGTGCCAGCAGGGAGGGACTAGCGGGGGGCGGGGATACGCAGTATTTT. J is TRBJ2-3 and V is TRBV2; 15 bases line up with TRBD2. V gave up 6 bases and J gave up 6 bases; unmatched junction bases: 7. Germline V CDR1 and CDR2: SNHLY, FYNNEI. The CDR3 is made up of 16 amino acids.

This chain links TRBV18 with TRBJ1-1; D unresolved. From germline, CDR1 is KGHSH and CDR2 LQKENI. The CDR3 sequence is 12 residues long. Deletions cut 4 bases from V and 6 bases from J, with 9 bases between. The chain's CDR3 is CASSRQVSEAFF. The CDR3 DNA follows: TGTGCCAGCTCACGTCAAGTATCTGAAGCTTTCTTT.

This clone was counted only a few times. The chain is built from TRBV2 and TRBJ2-2; D gene ambiguous. CDR3 length: 13 amino acids. CDR1 and CDR2 (germline): SNHLY, FYNNEI. V was trimmed by 5 bases and J by 3 bases, leaving 7 bases between them. DNA for the CDR3: TGTGCCAGCAGTCCCGATTACACCGGGGAGCTGTTTTTT. Amino acids: CASSPDYTGELFF.

V and J are TRBV11-2 and TRBJ1-4; 10 nucleotides align to TRBD1. The V gene end was trimmed by 1 base and the J gene end by 10 bases; junction bases not matched to a gene: 9. The germline gives CDR1 SGHAT, CDR2 FQNNGV. The CDR3 totals 16 residues. The chain's CDR3 is CASSLAGGQGSGKLFF. As DNA, the CDR3 is TGTGCCAGCAGCTTAGCAGGGGGACAGGGGTCCGGAAAACTGTTTTTT.

J is TRBJ1-1 and V is TRBV18, with D perhaps TRBD1 (6 bases). Trimming stripped 3 bases from V and 3 bases from J, with 14 bases between. The CDR3 is made up of 15 amino acids. Germline values: CDR1 KGHSH, CDR2 LQKENI. Written as DNA, the CDR3 is TGTGCCAGCTCACCGAGGGGGGCGCCCGACACTGAAGCTTTCTTT. This translates into CASSPRGAPDTEAFF.

This sequence joins TRBV6-5 and TRBJ1-1; TRBD1 matches 8 bases. This CDR3 is built from 13 residues. CDR1 is MNHEY and CDR2 is SVGAGI in the germline V gene. V was pared by 2 bases and J by 10 bases, with 6 bases of the junction left unmatched. The DNA of the CDR3 is TGTGCCAGCAGTTACCTCCTGGACAGGGTAGCTTTCTTT. Protein sequence: CASSYLLDRVAFF.

The rearrangement uses TRBV6-6 and TRBJ1-6; D not resolved. There are 16 residues in the CDR3. Trimming shortened V by 5 bases and J by 3 bases, and 14 bases separated the two germline ends. CDR1 and CDR2 (germline): MNHNY, SVGAGI (reference sequence). The CDR3 DNA follows: TGTGCCAGCAGTCCGCGGACGGGATACTATAATTCACCCCTCCACTTT. It encodes CASSPRTGYYNSPLHF.

This clone was counted only a few times. This sequence joins TRBV28 and TRBJ1-5; D not resolved. Trimming cost V 7 bases and J 0 bases, with 10 bases left between them. Germline loops: CDR1 MDHEN, CDR2 SYDVKM. The CDR3 is 14 residues long. The CDR3 region has the DNA TGTGCCAGCACCTACGGGTATAGCAATCAGCCCCAGCATTTT. This encodes CASTYGYSNQPQHF.

This sequence joins TRBV18 and TRBJ1-2; TRBD1 agrees at 11 bases. CDR3 length: 19 amino acids. Germline V CDR1 and CDR2: KGHSH, LQKENI. V lost 2 bases to trimming and J lost 7 bases; unmatched junction nucleotides: 18. The CDR3 region has the DNA TGTGCCAGCTCACCATTCGTGACTTACCGGGACAGGGGGATTGTTGGCTACACCTTC. Protein sequence: CASSPFVTYRDRGIVGYTF.

The genes are TRBV5-1 and TRBJ2-5; D not resolved. CDR3 length equals 11 residues. In germline, CDR1 is SGHRS, CDR2 YFSETQ. With 7 bases removed from V and 1 base from J, the gap between germline ends came to 5 bases. CDR3 DNA sequence: TGCGCCAGCGCCGTCCAAGAGACCCAGTACTTC. This encodes CASAVQETQYF.

This clone was seen only a few times. This chain joins TRBV15 and TRBJ1-2; no firm D call. The CDR3 contains 13 residues. CDR1 is LNHNV, CDR2 YYDKDF, per germline (reference sequence). Trimming shortened V by 0 bases and J by 4 bases, and 6 bases separated the two germline ends. The DNA for the CDR3 is TGTGCCACCAGCAGAGACAGGATCTATGGCTACACCTTC. The encoded protein is CATSRDRIYGYTF.

Turning to this clone: Other DNA sequences from this sample encode an identical CDR3 as well. This sequence joins TRBV18 and TRBJ2-1; D unclear. The CDR3 covers 13 residues. Trimming removed 0 bases at V and 0 bases at J, with 0 bases between. Germline values: CDR1 KGHSH, CDR2 LQKENI. The CDR3, as DNA: TGTGCCAGCTCACCACCCTCCTACAATGAGCAGTTCTTC. Protein product: CASSPPSYNEQFF.

This chain uses TRBV10-1 with TRBJ2-2; D uncertain. CDR3 length: 13 amino acids. CDR1 is WNHNN and CDR2 is SYGVQD in the germline V gene (reference sequence). The ends were cut back, 0 bases at V and 6 bases at J, with 5 bases in the middle. CDR3 sequence: CASSESRAGELFF. The CDR3, as DNA: TGCGCCAGCAGTGAGTCCCGGGCCGGGGAGCTGTTTTTT.

V is TRBV30 and J is TRBJ2-5; possibly TRBD1 for D (6 bases). Deletions cut 4 bases from V and 5 bases from J, with 17 bases between. This CDR3 is 14 amino acids long. Per germline, CDR1 GTSNPN and CDR2 SVGIG (reference sequence). The DNA for the CDR3 is TGTGCCTGGAATTCGGACAGCCGGAGTGAGACCCAGTACTTC. Translating gives CAWNSDSRSETQYF.

The CDR3 DNA is TGTGCCAGCAGCTTCGCGGGGGGGCAGGACACCGGGGAGCTGTTTTTT. It yields the protein CASSFAGGQDTGELFF. This chain uses TRBV5-4 with TRBJ2-2; 9 nucleotides align to TRBD2. The V gene end was trimmed by 2 bases and the J gene end by 3 bases; junction bases not matched to a gene: 5. The CDR3 extends over 16 amino acids. In germline, CDR1 is SGHNT, CDR2 YYREEE (reference sequence).

V is TRBV2 and J is TRBJ2-3; the D gene is possibly TRBD2 (6 bases). Per germline, CDR1 SNHLY and CDR2 FYNNEI. V was cut by 5 bases and J by 2 bases, with 17 bases left in between. The CDR3 has 16 amino acids. The CDR3 spells CASSRSEGLITDTQYF. The CDR3 DNA reads TGTGCCAGCAGTAGGTCGGAGGGGTTAATCACAGATACGCAGTATTTT.

This clone appeared a few times. V is TRBV6-5 and J is TRBJ2-1; 12 bases agree with TRBD2. The CDR3 contains 15 residues. Per the germline V gene, CDR1 is MNHEY and CDR2 is SVGAGI. Losses at the gene ends were 6 bases for V and 7 bases for J; bases not matched to a gene: 7. The CDR3 DNA reads TGTGCCAGCAGCGGCCTAGCGGGGGGGCGGAATGAGCAGTTCTTC. It encodes CASSGLAGGRNEQFF.

The chain employs TRBV6-5 and TRBJ1-4; no reliable D call. The CDR3 is 13 amino acids. Trimming removed 0 bases at V and 8 bases at J, with 7 bases between. Germline assignment: CDR1 MNHEY and CDR2 SVGAGI. CDR3 sequence (DNA): TGTGCCAGCAGTTACTCGAGGATCGAAAAACTGTTTTTT. Protein product: CASSYSRIEKLFF.

This rearrangement joins TRBV19 to TRBJ1-5; D is perhaps TRBD1 (5 bases). Deletions cut 7 bases from V and 0 bases from J, with 19 bases between. The CDR3 length is 17 residues. Germline CDR1 LNHDA, CDR2 SQIVND (reference sequence). Here the CDR3 reads CASTLSRGGYSNQPQHF. CDR3 nucleotide sequence: TGTGCCAGTACCCTAAGTAGGGGAGGGTATAGCAATCAGCCCCAGCATTTT.